The T cell receptor beta chain under discussion was sequenced for a study of blood T cell repertoires in COVID-19. The CDR3 extends over 15 amino acids. With 6 bases clipped from V and 4 bases from J, the junction kept 9 bases outside the gene matches. CDR1 is MDHEN and CDR2 is SYDVKM in the germline V gene. The table came from immunoSEQ multiplex PCR; TCRdb's copy has only in-frame clones and leaves some out. The table has about 200,000 clones, approximately 80% seen once. This TCR was sampled from a woman older than 75 with acute or convalescent COVID-19. This rearrangement joins TRBV28 to TRBJ2-1; the match to TRBD1 covers 7 bases. What was sequenced was peripheral blood. The CDR3 loop reads CASRPQGPSYNEQFF. The CDR3 region has the DNA TGTGCCAGCAGACCACAGGGGCCCTCGTACAATGAGCAGTTCTTC.